These T cell receptor beta chains were read from a single sample in a study of blood T cell repertoires in COVID-19. Sequenced by immunoSEQ multiplex PCR; TCRdb stores in-frame clones only, minus some. The sample records under 250,000 clones, around 90% being singletons. Sample: peripheral blood. The receptors derive from a man aged 25 to 40 with COVID-19, enrolled during active disease. Each CDR3 is given with its conserved first and last residue. The D gene is left open where the match is weak. Clone size, where shown, is once, few, many, or a class for clones that have expanded.

16,TRBJ1-3,-,TRBV6-1,-,CASSGSQTASGNTIYF,TGTGCCAGCAGTGGCTCCCAGACAGCCTCTGGAAACACCATATATTTT
15,TRBJ1-1,-,TRBV7-2,-,CASSLETDMNTEAFF,TGTGCCAGCAGCTTAGAGACAGACATGAACACTGAAGCTTTCTTT
15,TRBJ2-3,once,TRBV24-1,TRBD1,CATSERTGHTDTQYF,TGTGCCACCAGTGAAAGGACAGGTCACACAGATACGCAGTATTTT
16,TRBJ1-3,-,TRBV6-5,-,CASSYRQPSSGNTIYF,TGTGCCAGCAGTTATAGACAGCCCAGCTCTGGAAACACCATATATTTT
12,TRBJ2-7,-,TRBV6-5,TRBD1,CASQTGGYEQYF,TGTGCCAGCCAAACAGGGGGCTACGAGCAGTACTTC
15,TRBJ1-5,-,TRBV28,TRBD1,CASSSPTGGSQPQHF,TGTGCCAGCAGTTCCCCGACAGGGGGTAGTCAGCCCCAGCATTTT
15,TRBJ1-2,-,TRBV11-2,TRBD1,CASSLGDRGPGGYTF,TGTGCCAGCAGCCTGGGGGACAGGGGGCCGGGTGGCTACACCTTC
16,TRBJ2-3,-,TRBV9,TRBD2,CASSASSGGVADTQYF,TGTGCCAGCAGCGCCTCTAGCGGGGGGGTGGCAGATACGCAGTATTTT
18,TRBJ2-2,-,TRBV11-3,TRBD2,CASSAWTSGGAGTGELFF,TGTGCCAGCAGCGCTTGGACTAGCGGGGGGGCCGGCACCGGGGAGCTGTTTTTT
18,TRBJ2-7,once,TRBV4-1,-,CASSPGTTGKGRNDEQYF,TGCGCCAGCAGCCCTGGGACAACCGGAAAAGGTCGGAACGACGAGCAGTACTTC
14,TRBJ1-2,-,TRBV6-5,-,CASSYWGLNYGYTF,TGTGCCAGCAGTTACTGGGGGCTTAACTATGGCTACACCTTC
14,TRBJ2-2,-,TRBV7-3,-,CASSAQGNGGELFF,TGTGCCAGCAGCGCCCAGGGGAATGGCGGGGAGCTGTTTTTT
17,TRBJ1-2,-,TRBV7-9,TRBD1,CASSVLTHRGLYYGYTF,TGTGCCAGCAGCGTACTTACCCACAGGGGGCTCTACTATGGCTACACCTTC
15,TRBJ1-2,-,TRBV6-2/TRBV6-3,-,CASSYSTTGGLGYTF,TGTGCCAGCAGTTACTCGACTACGGGGGGGCTGGGCTACACCTTC
16,TRBJ2-5,-,TRBV4-2,TRBD2,CASRGTSGGLRETQYF,TGTGCCAGCAGGGGGACTAGCGGGGGTCTCCGGGAGACCCAGTACTTC
11,TRBJ2-7,-,TRBV5-6,-,CASSNYGEQYF,TGTGCCAGCAGCAACTACGGCGAGCAGTACTTC